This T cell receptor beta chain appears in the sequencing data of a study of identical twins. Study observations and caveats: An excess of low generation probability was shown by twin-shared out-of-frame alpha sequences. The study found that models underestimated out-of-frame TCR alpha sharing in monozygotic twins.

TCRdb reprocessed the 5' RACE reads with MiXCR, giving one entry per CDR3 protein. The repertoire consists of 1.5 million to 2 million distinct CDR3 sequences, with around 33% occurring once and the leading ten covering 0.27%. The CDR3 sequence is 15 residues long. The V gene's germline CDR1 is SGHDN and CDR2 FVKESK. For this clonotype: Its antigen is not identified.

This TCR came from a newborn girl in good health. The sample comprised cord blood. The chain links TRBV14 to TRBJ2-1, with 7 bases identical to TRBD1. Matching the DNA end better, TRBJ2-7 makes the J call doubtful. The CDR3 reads CASSQLGGSYNEQYF. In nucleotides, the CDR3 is TGTGCCAGCAGCCAACTAGGGGGCTCCTACAATGAGCAGTACTTC.